The rows below give T cell receptor beta chains drawn from one sample of a study of blood T cell repertoires in COVID-19. Using immunoSEQ multiplex PCR, the repertoire was profiled, and TCRdb retains in-frame clones only, with some absent. The table lists about 250,000 clones, approximately 85% of them singletons, with around 6% in the top ten. The sample consisted of peripheral blood. These receptors originate from a woman of 80 years or more with COVID-19, enrolled during active disease. The CDR3 runs from the conserved cysteine through the conserved F or W. The D gene is left open where the match is weak. Clone size is given for some rows only: seen once, a few or many times, or a class if the clone is expanded.

14	TRBV29-1	few	TRBJ2-4	-	TGCAGCGTGACTATCGGGGAGGTGGGGGGAATTCAGTACTTC	CSVTIGEVGGIQYF
15	TRBV7-2	once	TRBJ1-3	TRBD1	TGTGCCAGCAGCTTAGACCAGGGGGGAGGAAACACCATATATTTT	CASSLDQGGGNTIYF
14	TRBV6-5	-	TRBJ1-3	-	TGTGCCAGCAGAAGCGGGGGTACTGGAAACACCATATATTTT	CASRSGGTGNTIYF
15	TRBV5-1	-	TRBJ2-1	-	TGCGCCAGCAGCTTGGGAGCCAAGACAGGACGGGAGCAGTTCTTC	CASSLGAKTGREQFF
17	TRBV19	-	TRBJ2-6	-	TGTGCCAGTAGTCCCGCGGGCAGCCCCTCTGGGGCCAACGTCCTGACTTTC	CASSPAGSPSGANVLTF
14	TRBV6-5	once	TRBJ2-3	TRBD2	TGTGCCAGCACACCACTAGCGGGGAGGGATACGCAGTATTTT	CASTPLAGRDTQYF
15	TRBV10-2	-	TRBJ1-5	TRBD1	TGCGCCAGCAGCCGCCAGGGGACAGTTCATCAGCCCCAGCATTTT	CASSRQGTVHQPQHF
16	TRBV28	-	TRBJ2-2	TRBD2	TGTGCCAGCAGTTTCCATCGGGGGGGGACAACCGGGGAGCTGTTTTTT	CASSFHRGGTTGELFF
17	TRBV28	-	TRBJ2-1	TRBD2	TGTGCCAGCCTCCCCGGCCTAGCGGGTCCTAAATACAATGAGCAGTTCTTC	CASLPGLAGPKYNEQFF
14	TRBV28	once	TRBJ1-6	TRBD1	TGTGCCAGCAGGGGTGGGACAGGGTATTCACCCCTCCACTTT	CASRGGTGYSPLHF
17	TRBV27	-	TRBJ1-5	TRBD1	TGTGCCAGCAGACCGACACGACAGGGGGCTTTTGGTCAGCCCCAGCATTTT	CASRPTRQGAFGQPQHF
14	TRBV27	-	TRBJ1-6	TRBD1	TGTGCCAGCACATCGGGACAGGGGAGACCACCCCTCCACTTT	CASTSGQGRPPLHF
15	TRBV29-1	-	TRBJ1-2	-	TGCAGCGTTGTGGTCGCAGGGGCAGCTAACTATGGCTACACCTTC	CSVVVAGAANYGYTF
18	TRBV6-1	-	TRBJ2-7	TRBD2	TGTGCCAGCAGTGAAGCCTCGGTGGCGGGGGGTTGGGCGTACGAGCAGTACTTC	CASSEASVAGGWAYEQYF
15	TRBV18	-	TRBJ1-3	-	TGTGCCAGCTCACCACTCCGGACAGAAGGAAACACCATATATTTT	CASSPLRTEGNTIYF
17	TRBV4-1	-	TRBJ2-7	-	TGCGCCAGCAGCCAAGTCACTCTGGGGCGATGGGGGGTCGAGCAGTACTTC	CASSQVTLGRWGVEQYF
13	TRBV4-1	-	TRBJ1-5	-	TGCGCCAGCAGTAGGGGATTCAATCAGCCCCAGCATTTT	CASSRGFNQPQHF
15	TRBV15	-	TRBJ1-4	-	TGTGCCACCAGCAGAGAGGGAGTAGGGTATGAAAAACTGTTTTTT	CATSREGVGYEKLFF
15	TRBV28	-	TRBJ2-6	-	TGTGCCAGCACCAACGGGGTTACTGGGGCCAACGTCCTGACTTTC	CASTNGVTGANVLTF
14	TRBV29-1	-	TRBJ2-1	TRBD2	TGCAGCGTCCCCCGAGCCGGGGGGGTAAATGAGCAGTTCTTC	CSVPRAGGVNEQFF
11	TRBV12-3/TRBV12-4	-	TRBJ1-1	-	TGTGCCAGCAGTTTAAAGAGGGTAGCTTTCTTT	CASSLKRVAFF
16	TRBV7-8	-	TRBJ2-1	-	TGTGCCAGCAGTTTGAGGACAGCAAGCTCCTACAATGAGCAGTTCTTC	CASSLRTASSYNEQFF
13	TRBV5-4	-	TRBJ1-2	TRBD1	TGTGCCAGCAGCTTACAGGGGGCGGCTGGCTACACCTTC	CASSLQGAAGYTF
15	TRBV6-5	once	TRBJ1-3	TRBD1	TGTGCCAGCAGTTCAGGGGGCACGACTGGAAACACCATATATTTT	CASSSGGTTGNTIYF
13	TRBV28	-	TRBJ1-2	-	TGTGCCAGCAGTTTACTAGACAACTATGGCTACACCTTC	CASSLLDNYGYTF
13	TRBV7-9	few	TRBJ1-1	TRBD1	TGTGCCAGCAGCTTAGCGACAGGGACTGAAGCTTTCTTT	CASSLATGTEAFF
15	TRBV5-5	-	TRBJ1-3	TRBD1	TGTGCCAGCAGCTTACACGACAGGGCTGGAAACACCATATATTTT	CASSLHDRAGNTIYF
17	TRBV19	once	TRBJ1-5	TRBD1	TGTGCCAGTAGTATAGGAGGGGGCAGGTGGAGCAATCAGCCCCAGCATTTT	CASSIGGGRWSNQPQHF
14	TRBV25-1	-	TRBJ2-1	TRBD1	TGTGCCAGCAGGGGACAGGGGAGGGGGAATGAGCAGTTCTTC	CASRGQGRGNEQFF
18	TRBV18	-	TRBJ2-4	-	TGTGCCAGCTCACGGGATTCACAGGGGACTCTAGCCAAAAACATTCAGTACTTC	CASSRDSQGTLAKNIQYF
16	TRBV28	-	TRBJ2-3	-	TGTGCCAGCAGTGGGACTGGGCTGATCTCGACAGATACGCAGTATTTT	CASSGTGLISTDTQYF
15	TRBV7-3	-	TRBJ2-3	-	TGTGCCAGCAGCTTAATGGGCAGGGGTCAAGATACGCAGTATTTT	CASSLMGRGQDTQYF
13	TRBV2	-	TRBJ1-1	TRBD1	TGTGCCAGCAGTGGACAGGGCGGGACTGAAGCTTTCTTT	CASSGQGGTEAFF
19	TRBV5-1	-	TRBJ2-7	TRBD2	TGCGCCAGCAGCTTGGAAGGGTCGCCGGCTAGCGGGGGGACCTACGAGCAGTACTTC	CASSLEGSPASGGTYEQYF
16	TRBV7-9	-	TRBJ1-2	TRBD1	TGTGCCAGCAGCCCCTTGACAGGGGGAGTAGGGTATGGCTACACCTTC	CASSPLTGGVGYGYTF
14	TRBV3-1/TRBV3-2	-	TRBJ1-1	-	TGTGCCAGCAGCCACCCACAGGAGAACACTGAAGCTTTCTTT	CASSHPQENTEAFF
15	TRBV7-8	once	TRBJ2-2	TRBD1	TGTGCCAGCAGCAGCCGGGGACAGTTCACCGGGGAGCTGTTTTTT	CASSSRGQFTGELFF
13	TRBV11-2	-	TRBJ2-1	-	TGTGCCAGCAGCTTTGATGGCCCCTATGAGCAGTTCTTC	CASSFDGPYEQFF
12	TRBV12-3/TRBV12-4	-	TRBJ2-7	-	TGTGCCAGCGGGGCGATTTCCTACGAGCAGTACTTC	CASGAISYEQYF
13	TRBV10-3	-	TRBJ1-2	-	TGTGCCATCTCTGGCGGGCTCAACTATGGCTACACCTTC	CAISGGLNYGYTF
15	TRBV18	-	TRBJ2-1	TRBD1	TGTGCCAGCTCACCACGGGACAGCTACTACAATGAGCAGTTCTTC	CASSPRDSYYNEQFF
14	TRBV5-5	-	TRBJ1-5	-	TGTGCCAGCAGCTTGGGGCAGGCCGATGAGCCCCAGCATTTT	CASSLGQADEPQHF
17	TRBV21-1	-	TRBJ2-3	-	TGTGCCAGCAGCAAAGTTACGAGGACGAGGGGCACAGATACGCAGTATTTT	CASSKVTRTRGTDTQYF
15	TRBV5-1	-	TRBJ2-1	-	TGCGCCAGCAGCCTCGCGGGCTCTTCCTACAATGAGCAGTTCTTC	CASSLAGSSYNEQFF
16	TRBV11-2	-	TRBJ2-2	TRBD2	TGTGCCAGCAGCGCTAGCGGGGGGGCCACCACCGGGGAGCTGTTTTTT	CASSASGGATTGELFF
16	TRBV6-2/TRBV6-3	-	TRBJ2-3	TRBD1	TGTGCCAGCAGTTACCTCTCCTCAGGGGGTGAAGATACGCAGTATTTT	CASSYLSSGGEDTQYF
14	TRBV25-1	-	TRBJ1-6	-	TGTGCCAGCAGTGACCCGGGGGTTGGTTCACCCCTCCACTTT	CASSDPGVGSPLHF
13	TRBV14	-	TRBJ1-1	-	TGTGCCAGCAGCCAACAGGGGATCACTGAAGCTTTCTTT	CASSQQGITEAFF
15	TRBV19	-	TRBJ2-1	TRBD1	TGTGCCAGTAGACTCCGGGACAGAGGATACAATGAGCAGTTCTTC	CASRLRDRGYNEQFF
13	TRBV5-1	-	TRBJ2-5	TRBD2	TGCGCCAGCCGAGCGGGGGGCGGGGAGACCCAGTACTTC	CASRAGGGETQYF